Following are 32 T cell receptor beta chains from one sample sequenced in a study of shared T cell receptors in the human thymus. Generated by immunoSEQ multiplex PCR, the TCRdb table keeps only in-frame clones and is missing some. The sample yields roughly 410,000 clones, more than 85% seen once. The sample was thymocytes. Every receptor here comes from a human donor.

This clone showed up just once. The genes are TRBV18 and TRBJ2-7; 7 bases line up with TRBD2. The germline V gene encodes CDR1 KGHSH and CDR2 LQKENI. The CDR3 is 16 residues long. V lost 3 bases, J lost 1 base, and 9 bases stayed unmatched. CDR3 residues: CASSPPSSGASYEQYF. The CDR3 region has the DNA TGTGCCAGCTCACCGCCCTCGAGCGGGGCTTCCTACGAGCAGTACTTC.

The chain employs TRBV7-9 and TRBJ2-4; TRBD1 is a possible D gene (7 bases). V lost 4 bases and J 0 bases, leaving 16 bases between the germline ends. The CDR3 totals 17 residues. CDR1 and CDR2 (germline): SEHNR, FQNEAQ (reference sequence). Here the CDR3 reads CASSSGGQFLAKNIQYF. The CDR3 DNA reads TGTGCCAGCAGCTCAGGGGGGCAGTTTTTAGCCAAAAACATTCAGTACTTC.

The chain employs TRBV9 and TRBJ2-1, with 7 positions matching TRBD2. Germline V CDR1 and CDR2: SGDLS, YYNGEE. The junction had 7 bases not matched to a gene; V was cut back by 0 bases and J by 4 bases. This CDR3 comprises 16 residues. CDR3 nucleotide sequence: TGTGCCAGCAGCGTAGGGAGGACTAGTGGGTACAATGAGCAGTTCTTC. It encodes CASSVGRTSGYNEQFF. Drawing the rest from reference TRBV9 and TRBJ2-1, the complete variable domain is DSGVTQTPKHLITATGQRVTLRCSPRSGDLSVYWYQQSLDQGLQFLIQYYNGEERAKGNILERFSAQQFPDLHSELNLSSLELGDSALYFCASSVGRTSGYNEQFFGPGTRLTVL.

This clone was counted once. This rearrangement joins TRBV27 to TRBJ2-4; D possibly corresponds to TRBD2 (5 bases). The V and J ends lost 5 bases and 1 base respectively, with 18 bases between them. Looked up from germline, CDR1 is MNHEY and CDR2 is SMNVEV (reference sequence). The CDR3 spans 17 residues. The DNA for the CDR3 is TGTGCCAGCAGTCCACGCCCGGGGAAACCGGCCAAAAACATTCAGTACTTC. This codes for CASSPRPGKPAKNIQYF.

The CDR3 nucleotides read TGTGCCAGCAGTTACCGGGGCCTAAACCTCTACGAGCAGTACTTC. It specifies CASSYRGLNLYEQYF. The chain combines TRBV6-6 with TRBJ2-7; D may correspond to TRBD1 or TRBD2 (5 bases each). V was shortened by 2 bases and J by 3 bases, with 14 bases between the two germline ends. Germline CDR1 is MNHNY and CDR2 is SVGAGI (reference sequence). The CDR3 covers 15 residues.

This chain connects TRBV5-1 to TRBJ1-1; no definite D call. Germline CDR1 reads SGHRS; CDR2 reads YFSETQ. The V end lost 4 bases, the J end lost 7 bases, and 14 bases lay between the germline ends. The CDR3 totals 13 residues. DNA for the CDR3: TGCGCCAGCAGCCAATTCGGGGATTTTGAAGCTTTCTTT. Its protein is CASSQFGDFEAFF.

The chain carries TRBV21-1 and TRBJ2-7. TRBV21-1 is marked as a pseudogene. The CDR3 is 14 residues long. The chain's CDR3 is CASSGGRSPYEQYF. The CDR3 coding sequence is TGTGCCAGCAGCGGCGGACGATCCCCTTACGAGCAGTACTTC.

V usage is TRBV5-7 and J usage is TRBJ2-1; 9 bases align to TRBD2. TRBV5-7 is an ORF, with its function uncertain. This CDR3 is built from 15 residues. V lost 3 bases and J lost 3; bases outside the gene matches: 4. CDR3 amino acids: CASSSSAGGYNEQFF. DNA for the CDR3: TGTGCCAGCAGCTCGTCAGCGGGAGGCTACAATGAGCAGTTCTTC.

The CDR3 bases are TGTGCCAGCAGCCCAAGCCCCAGCCACGGGGTAGGAAACACCATATATTTT. Its protein product is CASSPSPSHGVGNTIYF. The rearrangement links TRBV27 to TRBJ1-3, with D hard to call. Germline V gene data show CDR1 as MNHEY and CDR2 as SMNVEV (reference sequence). This CDR3 comprises 17 residues. V was shortened by 6 bases and J by 4 bases, with 22 bases between the two germline ends.

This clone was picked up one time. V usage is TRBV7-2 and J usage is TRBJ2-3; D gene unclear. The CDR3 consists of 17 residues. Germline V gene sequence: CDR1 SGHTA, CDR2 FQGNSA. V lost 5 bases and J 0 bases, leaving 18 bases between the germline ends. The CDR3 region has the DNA TGTGCCAGCAGCCTGTTCCCAGGCGGAGCTAGCACAGATACGCAGTATTTT. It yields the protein CASSLFPGGASTDTQYF.

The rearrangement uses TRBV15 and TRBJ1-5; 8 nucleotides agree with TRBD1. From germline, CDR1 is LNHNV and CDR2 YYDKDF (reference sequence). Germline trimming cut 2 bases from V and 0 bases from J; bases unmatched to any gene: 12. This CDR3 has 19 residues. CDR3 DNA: TGTGCCACCAGCAGACGCAGGGGGCGAGCTTCGTATAGCAATCAGCCCCAGCATTTT. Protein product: CATSRRRGRASYSNQPQHF.

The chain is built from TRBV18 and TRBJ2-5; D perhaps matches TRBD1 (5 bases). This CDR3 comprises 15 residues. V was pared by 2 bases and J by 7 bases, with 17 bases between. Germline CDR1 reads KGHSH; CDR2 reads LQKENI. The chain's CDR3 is CASSPKSIVRGTQYF. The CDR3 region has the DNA TGTGCCAGCTCACCAAAGAGTATAGTAAGGGGGACCCAGTACTTC.

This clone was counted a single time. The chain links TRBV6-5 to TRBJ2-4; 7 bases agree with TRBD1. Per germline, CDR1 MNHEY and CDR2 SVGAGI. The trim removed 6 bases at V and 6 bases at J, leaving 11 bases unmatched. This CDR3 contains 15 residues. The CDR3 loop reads CASRGDRQGVNIQYF. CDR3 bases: TGTGCCAGCAGGGGAGATAGGCAGGGGGTAAACATTCAGTACTTC.

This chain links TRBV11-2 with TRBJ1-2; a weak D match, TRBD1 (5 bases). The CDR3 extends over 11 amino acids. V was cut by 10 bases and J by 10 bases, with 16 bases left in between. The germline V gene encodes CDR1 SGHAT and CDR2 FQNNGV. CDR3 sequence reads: CATRTSSSYTF. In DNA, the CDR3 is TGTGCCACCCGGACATCCTCATCCTACACCTTC.

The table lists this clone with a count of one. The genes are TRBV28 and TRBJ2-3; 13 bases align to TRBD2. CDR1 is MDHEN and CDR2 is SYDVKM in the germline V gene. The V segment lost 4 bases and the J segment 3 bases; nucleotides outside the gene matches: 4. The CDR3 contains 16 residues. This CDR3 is CASSCELAGGTDTQYF. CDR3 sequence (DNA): TGTGCCAGCAGTTGCGAACTAGCGGGAGGGACAGATACGCAGTATTTT.

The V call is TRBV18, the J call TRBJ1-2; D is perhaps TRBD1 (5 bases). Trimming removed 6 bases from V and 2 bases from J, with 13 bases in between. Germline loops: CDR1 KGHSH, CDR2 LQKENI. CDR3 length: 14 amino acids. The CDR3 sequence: CASSPGSQNYGYTF. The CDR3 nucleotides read TGTGCCAGCTCTCCAGGGAGTCAGAACTATGGCTACACCTTC.

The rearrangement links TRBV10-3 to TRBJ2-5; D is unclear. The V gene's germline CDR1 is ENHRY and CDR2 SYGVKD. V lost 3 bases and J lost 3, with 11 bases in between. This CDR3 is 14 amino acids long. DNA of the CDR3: TGTGCCATCAGTGAAAGAGGCGGAGAAGAGACCCAGTACTTC. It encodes CAISERGGEETQYF.

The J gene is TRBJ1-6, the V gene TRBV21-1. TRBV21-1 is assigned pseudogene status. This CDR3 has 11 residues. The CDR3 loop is CARPGKSPLHF. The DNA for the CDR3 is TGTGCCAGACCGGGGAAATCACCCCTCCACTTT.

The CDR3 protein is CASSRLLQGYNSPLHF. CDR3 in DNA: TGCGCCAGCAGCCGCCTACTACAGGGATATAATTCACCCCTCCACTTT. The chain links TRBV4-1 to TRBJ1-6, with D perhaps matching TRBD1 (6 bases). The CDR3 extends over 16 amino acids. Germline loops: CDR1 MGHRA, CDR2 YSYEKL. V gave up 4 bases and J gave up 4 bases, with 14 bases separating them.

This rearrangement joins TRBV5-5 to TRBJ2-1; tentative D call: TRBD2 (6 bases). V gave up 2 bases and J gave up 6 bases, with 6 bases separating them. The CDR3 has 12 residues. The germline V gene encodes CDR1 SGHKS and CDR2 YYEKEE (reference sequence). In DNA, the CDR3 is TGTGCCAGCAGCTTCGGGGGCAATGAGCAGTTCTTC. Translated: CASSFGGNEQFF. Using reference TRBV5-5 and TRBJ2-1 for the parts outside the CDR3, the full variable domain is DAGVTQSPTHLIKTRGQQVTLRCSPISGHKSVSWYQQVLGQGPQFIFQYYEKEERGRGNFPDRFSARQFPNYSSELNVNALLLGDSALYLCASSFGGNEQFFGPGTRLTVL.

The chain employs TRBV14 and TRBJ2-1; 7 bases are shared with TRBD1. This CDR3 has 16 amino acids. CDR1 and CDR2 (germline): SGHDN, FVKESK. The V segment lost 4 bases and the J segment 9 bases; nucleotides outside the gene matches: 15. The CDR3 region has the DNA TGTGCCAGCAGCCTGACTCCGACAGGGTGGAAAAGTGAGCAGTTCTTC. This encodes CASSLTPTGWKSEQFF.

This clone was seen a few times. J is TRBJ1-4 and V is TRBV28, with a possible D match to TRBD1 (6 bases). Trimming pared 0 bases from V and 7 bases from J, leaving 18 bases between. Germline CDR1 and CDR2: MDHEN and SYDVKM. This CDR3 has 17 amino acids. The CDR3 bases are TGTGCCAGCAGTTTATGTCGCCAGGGGAAGGTTGGTGAAAAACTGTTTTTT. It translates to CASSLCRQGKVGEKLFF. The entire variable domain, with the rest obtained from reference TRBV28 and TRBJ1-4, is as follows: DVKVTQSSRYLVKRTGEKVFLECVQDMDHENMFWYRQDPGLGLRLIYFSYDVKMKEKGDIPEGYSVSREKKERFSLILESASTNQTSMYLCASSLCRQGKVGEKLFFGSGTQLSVL.

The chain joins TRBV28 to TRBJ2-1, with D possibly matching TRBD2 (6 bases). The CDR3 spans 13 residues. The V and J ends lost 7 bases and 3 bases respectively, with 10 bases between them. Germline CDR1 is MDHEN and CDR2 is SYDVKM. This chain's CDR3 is CASKGGVYNEQFF. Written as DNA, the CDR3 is TGTGCCAGCAAGGGCGGGGTCTACAATGAGCAGTTCTTC.

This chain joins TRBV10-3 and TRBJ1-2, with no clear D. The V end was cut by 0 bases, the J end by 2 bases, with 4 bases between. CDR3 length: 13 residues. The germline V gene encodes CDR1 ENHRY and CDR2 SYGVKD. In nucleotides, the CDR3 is TGTGCCATCAGTGAGTCGCCGAACTATGGCTACACCTTC. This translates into CAISESPNYGYTF.

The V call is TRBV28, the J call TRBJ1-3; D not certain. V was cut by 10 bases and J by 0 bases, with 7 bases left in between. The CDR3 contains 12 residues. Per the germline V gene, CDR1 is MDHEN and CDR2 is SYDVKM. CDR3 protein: CATGSSGNTIYF. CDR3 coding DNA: TGTGCCACCGGGTCCTCTGGAAACACCATATATTTT.

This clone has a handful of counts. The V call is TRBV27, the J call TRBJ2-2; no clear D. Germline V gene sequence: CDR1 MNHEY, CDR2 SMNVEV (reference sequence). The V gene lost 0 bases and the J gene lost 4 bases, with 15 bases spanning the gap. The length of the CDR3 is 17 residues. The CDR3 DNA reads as TGTGCCAGCAGTTTATCGTTAGAGGACCTACTCACCGGGGAGCTGTTTTTT. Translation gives CASSLSLEDLLTGELFF.

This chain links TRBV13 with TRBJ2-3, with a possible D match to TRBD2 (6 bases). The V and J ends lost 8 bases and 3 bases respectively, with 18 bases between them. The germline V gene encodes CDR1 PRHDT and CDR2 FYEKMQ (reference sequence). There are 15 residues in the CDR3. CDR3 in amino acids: CASPRYGGKTDTQYF. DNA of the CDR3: TGTGCCAGCCCCAGGTATGGCGGGAAGACAGATACGCAGTATTTT.

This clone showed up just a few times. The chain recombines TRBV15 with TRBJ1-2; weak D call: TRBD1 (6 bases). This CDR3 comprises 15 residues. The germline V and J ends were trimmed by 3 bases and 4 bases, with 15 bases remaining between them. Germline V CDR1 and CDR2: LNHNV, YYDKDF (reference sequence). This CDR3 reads CATSRVGALAYGYTF. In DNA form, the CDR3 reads TGTGCCACCAGCAGGGTGGGGGCGTTGGCCTATGGCTACACCTTC. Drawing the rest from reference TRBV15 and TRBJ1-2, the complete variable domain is DAMVIQNPRYQVTQFGKPVTLSCSQTLNHNVMYWYQQKSSQAPKLLFHYYDKDFNNEADTPDNFQSRRPNTSFCFLDIRSPGLGDTAMYLCATSRVGALAYGYTFGSGTRLTVV.

The CDR3: CASSRPGQGSTDTQYF. DNA for the CDR3: TGTGCCAGTAGCCGACCGGGACAGGGGAGCACAGATACGCAGTATTTT. The rearrangement joins TRBV19 to TRBJ2-3, with 10 bases aligning to TRBD1. After removal of 6 bases from V and 0 bases from J, the junction contained 6 bases not matched to a gene. This CDR3 comprises 16 residues. Germline V gene sequence: CDR1 LNHDA, CDR2 SQIVND (reference sequence).

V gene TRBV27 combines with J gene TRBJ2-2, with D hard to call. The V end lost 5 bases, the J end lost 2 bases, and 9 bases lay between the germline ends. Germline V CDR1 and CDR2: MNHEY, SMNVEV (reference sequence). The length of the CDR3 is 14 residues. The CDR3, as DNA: TGTGCCAGCAGTGCCTGTGGAAACACCGGGGAGCTGTTTTTT. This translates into CASSACGNTGELFF.

The CDR3: CASSLAPAGGTSYNEQFF. CDR3 DNA: TGTGCCAGCAGCTTGGCCCCAGCGGGAGGGACATCCTACAATGAGCAGTTCTTC. The chain carries TRBV5-4 and TRBJ2-1, with 10 bases aligning to TRBD2. V trimming: 0 bases; J trimming: 1 base; junction bases outside the gene matches: 7. Germline lookup yields CDR1 SGHNT and CDR2 YYREEE (reference sequence). There are 18 residues in the CDR3.

CDR3 protein: CSANRGETQYF. CDR3 DNA: TGCAGTGCAAACAGGGGGGAGACCCAGTACTTC. V gene TRBV20-1 combines with J gene TRBJ2-5; TRBD1 matches at 8 bases. CDR3 size: 11 residues. Germline assignment: CDR1 DFQATT and CDR2 SNEGSKA (reference sequence). V was clipped by 6 bases and J by 5 bases; unmatched bases: 2.